Reported below is one TCR beta chain. Its antigen is not known. Sequencing in the ViraFEST assay came after antigen-specific CD4+ T cells had been expanded with viral peptide pools, which were used to stimulate PBMC. An approximately ten-day culture period preceded the isolation of CD4+ T cells. Nucleocapsid antibody tests were negative, and the vaccine recipients had no prior SARS-CoV-2 infection. Method: immunoSEQ multiplex PCR; TCRdb's copy keeps in-frame clones and lacks some. The sample shows about 27,000 clones, 65% to 75% of them seen only once. The data belong to a study of vaccination effects on CD4 cells after COVID-19. Sequences were derived from CD4+ T cells from PBMCs cultured with SARS-CoV-2 spike peptides, sampled before COVID-19 vaccination. The clonotype was recovered from a human donor who received a COVID-19 vaccine.

In DNA, the CDR3 is TGTGCCAGCAGTGACCCCTTCTACGAGCAGTACTTC. This codes for CASSDPFYEQYF. The chain combines TRBV25-1 with TRBJ2-7; D call uncertain. V gave up 3 bases and J gave up 3 bases, with 6 bases separating them. Germline CDR1 MGHDK, CDR2 SYGVNS. The CDR3 extends over 12 amino acids.